This TCR beta chain was observed in a study of a mutant IDH1 vaccine in newly diagnosed glioma. At the level of the study: Those enrolled had earlier been treated with radiotherapy, temozolomide, or both, mostly both.

Measured with immunoSEQ multiplex PCR; TCRdb has only the in-frame clones, and not every one. The data contain about 46,000 clones, around 92% of them singletons. General study results and limits: Immune responses induced by the vaccine were seen in 80% to 95% of patients, spanning multiple MHC alleles.

In its sample, this clone was seen a few times. The antigen remains undetermined. Germline V gene sequence: CDR1 LGHNA, CDR2 YNFKEQ. The ends were cut back, 0 bases at V and 5 bases at J, with 11 bases in the middle. The CDR3 loop spans 16 amino acids. As to time point: week 35, safety follow-up. Doses consisted of 300 ug of mutant IDH1 20-mer peptide each, paired with topical imiquimod. Each of the donors came in with new WHO grade 3 or 4 astrocytomas that were IDH1-mutant and ATRX-lost. Sequencing used PBMCs, obtained from a glioma patient whose treatment included an IDH1 peptide vaccine. The sequence derives from a man aged 50-60 years with glioma. The chain links TRBV4-2 to TRBJ1-6, with D hard to call. The CDR3 sequence: CASSQDVGWDNSPLHF. The DNA for the CDR3 is TGTGCCAGCAGCCAAGATGTGGGCTGGGATAATTCACCCCTCCACTTT.